This T cell receptor (beta chain) emerged from a study of cytomegalovirus exposure and HLA in healthy donors. Study conclusions and caveats: The study dropped some indistinguishable V segments, TRBV6-2 and TRBV6-3 among them. In a later analysis, parvovirus B19, influenza, CMV and Epstein-Barr virus appeared linked to several top co-occurrence clusters. As confirmed in vitro, a few CMV-associated chains were specific for CMV antigens. For most subjects, TCR beta sequences were reported to predict HLA-A and HLA-B alleles with accuracy.

Trimming cost V 6 bases and J 2 bases; bases outside gene matches: 3. Germline CDR1 is PRHDT and CDR2 is FYEKMQ (reference sequence). The CDR3 is 13 residues long. Vbeta (60) and Jbeta (13) primers were used in the PCR. Profiled with immunoSEQ multiplex PCR; TCRdb holds only in-frame clones, not every one. The sample consists of some 120,000 clones, over 70% of them appearing once. Concerning this clone: The antigen remains unidentified.

This sequence originates from a female donor in good health and CMV-seronegative. Sequencing was done on a sample of PBMCs. The chain uses TRBV13 and TRBJ1-2, with TRBD1 matching over 7 bases. CDR3 nucleotides: TGTGCCAGCAGAGAACAGGGGAACTATGGCTACACCTTC. Amino acids: CASREQGNYGYTF.